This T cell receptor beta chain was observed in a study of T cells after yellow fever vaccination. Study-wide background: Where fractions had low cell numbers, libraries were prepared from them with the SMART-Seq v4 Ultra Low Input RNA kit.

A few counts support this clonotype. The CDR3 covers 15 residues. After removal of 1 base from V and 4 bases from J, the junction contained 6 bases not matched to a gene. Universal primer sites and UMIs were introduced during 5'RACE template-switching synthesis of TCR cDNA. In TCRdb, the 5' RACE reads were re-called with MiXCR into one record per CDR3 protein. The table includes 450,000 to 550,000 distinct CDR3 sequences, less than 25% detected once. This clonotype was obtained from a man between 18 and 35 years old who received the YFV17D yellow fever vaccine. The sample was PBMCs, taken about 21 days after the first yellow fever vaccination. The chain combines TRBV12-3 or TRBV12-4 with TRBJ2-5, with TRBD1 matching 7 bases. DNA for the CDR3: TGTGCCAGCAGTTTAGAACAGGGGATTGGAGAGACCCAGTACTTC. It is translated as CASSLEQGIGETQYF.